The sequence of this T cell receptor (beta chain) was determined in a study of blood T cells in healthy people across ages. Study-wide results and caveats: Measured against age, TCR beta diversity per million T cells decreased in a roughly linear manner.

The authors extracted at least 6 micrograms of total RNA per sample. About this clonotype itself: Its specificity is unknown.

The ends were cut back, 5 bases at V and 3 bases at J, with 8 bases in the middle. The V gene's germline CDR1 is DFQATT and CDR2 SNEGSKA (reference sequence). The CDR3 runs to 12 residues. For the second PCR, which ran for about 6 to 11 cycles, a sample-barcoded 5' primer and a J-beta primer mix were used. TCRdb used MiXCR to reprocess the 5' RACE reads, holding one entry per CDR3 protein. The sample includes around 1,100,000 distinct CDR3 sequences, more than 30% seen only once; the top ten take less than 15%. The clonotype originates from a man between 18 and 35 years old in good health. The J gene is TRBJ1-5, the V gene TRBV20-1; D call uncertain. Material: blood. CDR3 bases: TGCAGTGCTCGCCAAAACAATCAGCCCCAGCATTTT. As protein: CSARQNNQPQHF.